This is a list of T cell receptor beta chains from one sample in a study of beta chain features in type 1 diabetes. Produced via immunoSEQ multiplex PCR; TCRdb's table is partial and in-frame only. Of some 160,000 clones in the sample, approximately 10% were seen once. Material for sequencing was central memory CD4+ T cells from blood. These receptors came from a woman aged 25 to 39 with type 1 diabetes. The CDR3 runs from the conserved cysteine through the conserved F or W. Each record gives: V gene, D gene, J gene, clone size, CDR3 DNA, CDR3 protein. The D gene is left open where the match is weak. Size values are once, few and many counts, or a class for expanded clones, and some rows have none.

V: TRBV30; D: TRBD2; J: TRBJ2-7; size: few; DNA: TGTGCCTGGAGTGTAGGCGGGAGGTACCCCTACGAGCAGTACTTC; CDR3: CAWSVGGRYPYEQYF
V: TRBV5-1; D: NA; J: TRBJ2-1; size: NA; DNA: TGCGCCAGCAGCGGGGGGGGGCCTTACAATGAGCAGTTCTTC; CDR3: CASSGGGPYNEQFF
V: TRBV27; D: TRBD1; J: TRBJ2-7; size: few; DNA: TGTGCCAGCAGTTCCCTGGACGGGACAGGGGGGGTTAGGCAGTACTTC; CDR3: CASSSLDGTGGVRQYF
V: TRBV29-1; D: NA; J: TRBJ1-3; size: NA; DNA: TGCAGCGTCCGACCGTCGGGTGTCGACACCATATATTTT; CDR3: CSVRPSGVDTIYF
V: TRBV15; D: TRBD2; J: TRBJ2-1; size: NA; DNA: TGTGCCACCAGCAGGGGGGGAGCGGGAGGGCCTCTGGGGAATGAGCAGTTCTTC; CDR3: CATSRGGAGGPLGNEQFF
V: TRBV30; D: NA; J: TRBJ1-2; size: few; DNA: TGTGCCTGGAGTGTAGCCTATGGCTACACCTTC; CDR3: CAWSVAYGYTF
V: TRBV7-2; D: NA; J: TRBJ2-7; size: NA; DNA: TGTGCCAGCAGCTCACGACGGAGCCGGGGCTACGAGCAGTACTTC; CDR3: CASSSRRSRGYEQYF
V: TRBV5-1; D: NA; J: TRBJ1-2; size: NA; DNA: TGCGCCAGCAGCTTGGAAGCAGGGAACCATGGCTACACCTTC; CDR3: CASSLEAGNHGYTF
V: TRBV28; D: TRBD1; J: TRBJ1-2; size: few; DNA: TGTGCCAGCACTGGGACAGAAGATGGCTACACCTTC; CDR3: CASTGTEDGYTF
V: TRBV25-1; D: NA; J: TRBJ2-7; size: few; DNA: TGTGCCAGCAGTTTCGGGACTTCAGGAACCTACGAGCAGTACTTC; CDR3: CASSFGTSGTYEQYF
V: TRBV18; D: TRBD1; J: TRBJ1-5; size: NA; DNA: TGTGCCAGTAGACAGGGGGGGGATCAGCCCCAGCATTTT; CDR3: CASRQGGDQPQHF
V: TRBV7-6; D: NA; J: TRBJ1-5; size: few; DNA: TGTGCCAGCAGCTTAGTGGAAGGGGGCAATCAGCCCCAGCATTTT; CDR3: CASSLVEGGNQPQHF
V: TRBV28; D: NA; J: TRBJ1-1; size: few; DNA: TGTGCCAGCAGTTCGAGAGTTGAAGCTTTCTTT; CDR3: CASSSRVEAFF
V: TRBV2; D: TRBD2; J: TRBJ2-2; size: NA; DNA: TGTGCCAGCAGACTGGGACTAGGGGACACCGGGGAGCTGTTTTTT; CDR3: CASRLGLGDTGELFF
V: TRBV5-4; D: NA; J: TRBJ1-1; size: few; DNA: TGTGCCAGCAGCGGAGACTCGAACACTGAAGCTTTCTTT; CDR3: CASSGDSNTEAFF
V: TRBV30; D: TRBD2; J: TRBJ2-1; size: few; DNA: TGTGCCTGGAGTTCCGGGACTACCTACAATGAGCAGTTCTTC; CDR3: CAWSSGTTYNEQFF
V: TRBV5-1; D: NA; J: TRBJ2-1; size: NA; DNA: TGCGCCAGCAGCTTGGCCTGGCCCCATATCTCCTACAATGAGCAGTTCTTC; CDR3: CASSLAWPHISYNEQFF
V: TRBV5-4; D: NA; J: TRBJ2-3; size: few; DNA: TGTGCCAGCAGCTCCCGTAGCGAGTCGGGGGATACGCAGTATTTT; CDR3: CASSSRSESGDTQYF
V: TRBV6-5; D: TRBD2; J: TRBJ2-1; size: few; DNA: TGTGCCAGCAGGCAAGGACTAGCGGCCAATGAGCAGTTCTTC; CDR3: CASRQGLAANEQFF
V: TRBV7-6; D: NA; J: TRBJ1-1; size: NA; DNA: TGTGCCAGCAGCCCCGGGATTATGAACACTGAAGCTTTCTTT; CDR3: CASSPGIMNTEAFF
V: TRBV18; D: NA; J: TRBJ1-3; size: NA; DNA: TGTGCCAGCTCACCCAGTGTTGCGGGGAACTCTGGAAACACCATATATTTT; CDR3: CASSPSVAGNSGNTIYF
V: TRBV5-8; D: NA; J: TRBJ2-3; size: NA; DNA: TGTGCCAGCAGCTCCACAGGGTTCCAGACAGATACGCAGTATTTT; CDR3: CASSSTGFQTDTQYF
V: TRBV18; D: TRBD1; J: TRBJ1-2; size: NA; DNA: TGTGCCAGCTCACCGCAGGGACAGGGTAACTATGGCTACACCTTC; CDR3: CASSPQGQGNYGYTF
V: TRBV7-2; D: TRBD1; J: TRBJ2-3; size: few; DNA: TGTGCCAGCAGACGGACAGGGACGGGGACAGATACGCAGTATTTT; CDR3: CASRRTGTGTDTQYF
V: TRBV4-1; D: NA; J: TRBJ2-7; size: NA; DNA: TGCGCCAGCAGCCAAGTTATTGTCTCGTCCGGGACTTCCGACAACCCCTTCTACGAGCAGTACTTC; CDR3: CASSQVIVSSGTSDNPFYEQYF
V: TRBV14; D: NA; J: TRBJ1-2; size: NA; DNA: TGTGCCAGCAGCCCCCTCGGTAGAGTGAACTATGGCTACACCTTC; CDR3: CASSPLGRVNYGYTF
V: TRBV18; D: NA; J: TRBJ2-5; size: few; DNA: TGTGCCAGCTCACCTCAGGAGACCCAGTACTTC; CDR3: CASSPQETQYF
V: TRBV9; D: NA; J: TRBJ1-1; size: NA; DNA: TGTGCCAGCAGCGCCCAAATGAACACTGAAGCTTTCTTT; CDR3: CASSAQMNTEAFF
V: TRBV5-1; D: TRBD2; J: TRBJ2-3; size: few; DNA: TGCGCCAGCAGCGGGACTAACTTCCAGGATACGCAGTATTTT; CDR3: CASSGTNFQDTQYF
V: TRBV9; D: TRBD2; J: TRBJ2-1; size: few; DNA: TGTGCCAGCAGCGTCAGCGGGAGGGTCGACAATGAGCAGTTCTTC; CDR3: CASSVSGRVDNEQFF
V: TRBV7-9; D: TRBD1; J: TRBJ2-3; size: NA; DNA: TGTGCCAGCAGCCCCGACAGGGGGGGTAGCACAGATACGCAGTATTTT; CDR3: CASSPDRGGSTDTQYF
V: TRBV7-9; D: NA; J: TRBJ2-1; size: few; DNA: TGTGCCAGCAGCTTAGTGGGTGTACTTGGCGGGACCTACAATGAGCAGTTCTTC; CDR3: CASSLVGVLGGTYNEQFF
V: TRBV11-2; D: TRBD2; J: TRBJ2-1; size: NA; DNA: TGTGCCAGCAGCTTTTCTTCTAGCGGCGAGCAGTTCTTC; CDR3: CASSFSSSGEQFF
V: TRBV7-2; D: NA; J: TRBJ1-1; size: NA; DNA: TGTGCCAGCAGCTGGGGTCCGGGGGATCGGACTGAAGCTTTCTTT; CDR3: CASSWGPGDRTEAFF
V: TRBV7-2; D: NA; J: TRBJ2-5; size: few; DNA: TGTGCCAGCAGCTTAGGACTTCAAGAGACCCAGTACTTC; CDR3: CASSLGLQETQYF
V: TRBV5-4; D: NA; J: TRBJ2-1; size: NA; DNA: TGTGCCAGCAGCTTTCGAGTCGGTCATACCTACAATGAGCAGTTCTTC; CDR3: CASSFRVGHTYNEQFF
V: TRBV5-6; D: TRBD2; J: TRBJ2-7; size: few; DNA: TGTGCCAGCAGCCAGCTACGAACTAGCGGCCTTATCTACGAGCAGTACTTC; CDR3: CASSQLRTSGLIYEQYF
V: TRBV2; D: NA; J: TRBJ1-5; size: NA; DNA: TGTGCCAGCAGTGTAATGAGTAGCAATCAGCCCCAGCATTTT; CDR3: CASSVMSSNQPQHF
V: TRBV18; D: NA; J: TRBJ2-1; size: few; DNA: TGTGCCAGCTCACCCCGAACAGGGTACGACAATGAGCAGTTCTTC; CDR3: CASSPRTGYDNEQFF
V: TRBV30; D: NA; J: TRBJ2-4; size: NA; DNA: TGTGCCTGGAGTTATCCGGGAAGAATGAACATTCAGTACTTC; CDR3: CAWSYPGRMNIQYF
V: TRBV27; D: TRBD1; J: TRBJ2-5; size: NA; DNA: TGTGCCAGCAGTTTGTCAACAGGGACAGCTCAAGAGACCCAGTACTTC; CDR3: CASSLSTGTAQETQYF
V: TRBV5-1; D: NA; J: TRBJ2-7; size: few; DNA: TGCGCCAGCAGCTTGGCTAGTTCCTACGAGCAGTACTTC; CDR3: CASSLASSYEQYF
V: TRBV7-6; D: NA; J: TRBJ2-6; size: NA; DNA: TGTGCCAGCAGCTCCCTCACTATGGCCAACGTCCTGACTTTC; CDR3: CASSSLTMANVLTF
V: TRBV18; D: NA; J: TRBJ1-5; size: once; DNA: TGTGCCAGCAGGGACAACCTCAATCAGCCCCAGCATTTT; CDR3: CASRDNLNQPQHF
V: TRBV9; D: TRBD2; J: TRBJ2-1; size: few; DNA: TGTGCCAGCAGCGTAGAGGGACTAGCGGGACATGAGCAGTTCTTC; CDR3: CASSVEGLAGHEQFF
V: TRBV18; D: NA; J: TRBJ1-4; size: NA; DNA: TGTGCCAGCTCATTCACAGGAAATGAAAAACTGTTTTTT; CDR3: CASSFTGNEKLFF
V: TRBV7-9; D: TRBD1; J: TRBJ1-1; size: few; DNA: TGTGCCAGCAGCAACGGACAGGGAAACACTGAAGCTTTCTTT; CDR3: CASSNGQGNTEAFF
V: TRBV4-1; D: NA; J: TRBJ1-4; size: few; DNA: TGCGCCAGCAGCCAAGACAGGGGCACAGGAGAAAAACTGTTTTTT; CDR3: CASSQDRGTGEKLFF
V: TRBV5-1; D: NA; J: TRBJ1-1; size: NA; DNA: TGCGCCAGCAGTTTGACAGGCTCCCCGTTGAACACTGAAGCTTTCTTT; CDR3: CASSLTGSPLNTEAFF
V: TRBV29-1; D: TRBD2; J: TRBJ2-3; size: few; DNA: TGCAGCGTTTCTAGCGGCCCAGCGGCCGATACGCAGTATTTT; CDR3: CSVSSGPAADTQYF
V: TRBV6-1; D: NA; J: TRBJ2-1; size: few; DNA: TGTGCCAGCATTTCAGGGGTCTGGTCCGGTGAGCAGTTCTTC; CDR3: CASISGVWSGEQFF
V: TRBV18; D: NA; J: TRBJ2-7; size: NA; DNA: TGTGCCAGCTCACTCGAGGGATACGAGCAGTACTTC; CDR3: CASSLEGYEQYF
V: TRBV5-1; D: TRBD1; J: TRBJ2-2; size: NA; DNA: TGCGCCAGCAGCGTTACCGGGACAGGGGCCACCGGGGAGCTGTTTTTT; CDR3: CASSVTGTGATGELFF
V: TRBV18; D: NA; J: TRBJ1-1; size: NA; DNA: TGTGCCAGCTCACCACCGGGGGGGAACACTGAAGCTTTCTTT; CDR3: CASSPPGGNTEAFF
V: TRBV29-1; D: NA; J: TRBJ1-3; size: NA; DNA: TGCAGCGTTGGAGACATCGGAAACACCATATATTTT; CDR3: CSVGDIGNTIYF
V: TRBV6-6; D: TRBD2; J: TRBJ2-3; size: NA; DNA: TGTGCCAGCACCCGACTAGCGGATACAGATACGCAGTATTTT; CDR3: CASTRLADTDTQYF
V: TRBV13; D: TRBD1; J: TRBJ1-2; size: NA; DNA: TGTGCCAGCAGCGGCGGACAGGGGGTCTATGGCTACACCTTC; CDR3: CASSGGQGVYGYTF